This T cell receptor (beta chain) was documented in a study of blood T cells in healthy people across ages. Looking at the study overall: Per two T cells, template switching captured roughly one barcoded beta molecule.

The second PCR ran roughly 7 to 12 cycles with a sample-barcoded 5' primer and J-beta primers. Via MiXCR, TCRdb re-called the 5' RACE reads, giving one row per CDR3 protein. This repertoire shows over 1,500,000 distinct CDR3 sequences, less than 50% found once; its top ten account for less than 2.5%. The V gene's germline CDR1 is MGHDK and CDR2 SYGVNS. Trimming shortened V by 2 bases and J by 4 bases, and 15 bases separated the two germline ends. The CDR3 covers 16 residues. Input material: blood. The sequence was collected from a woman aged 40 to 49 in good health. The chain employs TRBV25-1 and TRBJ2-1, with D possibly TRBD1 on 6 matching bases. Here the CDR3 DNA reads TGTGCCAGCAGTGAAATAACAGGGCGTTTTTACAATGAGCAGTTCTTC. Translating it yields CASSEITGRFYNEQFF. Drawing the rest from reference TRBV25-1 and TRBJ2-1, the complete variable domain is EADIYQTPRYLVIGTGKKITLECSQTMGHDKMYWYQQDPGMELHLIHYSYGVNSTEKGDLSSESTVSRIRTEHFPLTLESARPSHTSQYLCASSEITGRFYNEQFFGPGTRLTVL.